This T cell receptor (beta chain) emerged from a study of memory CD4+ T cells and cytomegalovirus serostatus. Profiling relied on immunoSEQ multiplex PCR, and the TCRdb table lists in-frame clones only, not all of them. The table includes some 52,000 clones, just over 75% detected once. The sort gate was single viable CD3+CD4+CD8-CD45RO+ cells for memory CD4+ T cells. Serum IgG to CMV pp150, pp28, p38 and p52 defined serostatus. This CDR3 contains 16 residues. V was cut by 1 base and J by 4 bases, with 14 bases left in between. Germline V gives CDR1 SGHDT, CDR2 YYEEEE. Study-wide results and caveats: Suggested: most of the CMV-linked TCR signature lies in CD4+ memory cells.

For this clone: What it binds is not known.

The sequencing sample was made of memory CD4+ T cells from blood. This TCR was recovered from an adult in good health and CMV-seronegative. This rearrangement joins TRBV5-6 to TRBJ2-2, with D perhaps matching TRBD2 (6 bases). This CDR3 reads CASSLQSGLPTGELFF. CDR3 nucleotide sequence: TGTGCCAGCAGCTTGCAATCGGGACTTCCCACCGGGGAGCTGTTTTTT.